The clone carrying this T cell receptor beta chain has at least ten counts. This sample is drawn from a study of T cells after yellow fever vaccination. CDR3 size: 15 residues. After removal of 5 bases from V and 9 bases from J, the junction contained 13 bases not matched to a gene. CDR1 SEHNR and CDR2 FQNEAQ come from the germline V gene (reference sequence). By 5'RACE template switching, TCR cDNA was produced, with a universal primer site and UMIs added in the process. TCRdb reprocessed the 5' RACE reads via MiXCR and lists one record per CDR3 protein. The sample has 25,000 to 30,000 distinct CDR3 sequences; 4% to 5% are singletons.

The receptor's source is a man between 18 and 29 years old who received the YFV17D yellow fever vaccine. This sequence joins TRBV7-9 and TRBJ2-5; 9 bases are a match to TRBD2. The input for sequencing was PBMCs, either bulk or a sorted T-cell subset (CD4+, CD8+, memory, or dextramer-sorted; not recorded which), taken on the day of the yellow fever booster vaccination. The chain's CDR3 is CASSPSGARRGAQYF. CDR3 bases: TGTGCCAGCAGCCCTAGCGGGGCCCGACGGGGGGCCCAGTACTTC.